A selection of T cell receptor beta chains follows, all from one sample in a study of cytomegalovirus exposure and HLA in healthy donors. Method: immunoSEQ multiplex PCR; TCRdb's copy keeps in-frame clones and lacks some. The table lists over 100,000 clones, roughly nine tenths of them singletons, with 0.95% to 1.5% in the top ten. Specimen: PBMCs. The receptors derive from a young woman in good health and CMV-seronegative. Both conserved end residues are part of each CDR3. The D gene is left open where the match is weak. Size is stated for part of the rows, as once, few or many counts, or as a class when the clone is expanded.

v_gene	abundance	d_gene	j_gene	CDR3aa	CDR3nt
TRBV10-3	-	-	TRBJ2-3	CAISEERDTQYF	TGTGCCATCAGTGAAGAGAGAGATACGCAGTATTTT
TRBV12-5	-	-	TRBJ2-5	CASGPQDTTQETQYF	TGTGCTAGTGGCCCTCAGGACACGACCCAAGAGACCCAGTACTTC
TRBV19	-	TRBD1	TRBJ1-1	CASTYRGGAWATEAFF	TGTGCCAGTACTTACAGGGGGGGGGCTTGGGCCACTGAAGCTTTCTTT
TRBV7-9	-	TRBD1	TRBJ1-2	CASSPGQGITYGYTF	TGTGCCAGCAGCCCGGGACAGGGGATTACCTATGGCTACACCTTC
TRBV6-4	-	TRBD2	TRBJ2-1	CASSDSSGGAYNEQFF	TGTGCCAGCAGTGACTCTAGCGGGGGGGCCTACAATGAGCAGTTCTTC
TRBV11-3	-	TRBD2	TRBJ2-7	CASSIEGPSGGATPHEQYF	TGTGCCAGCAGCATAGAAGGCCCTAGCGGGGGGGCCACACCCCACGAGCAGTACTTC
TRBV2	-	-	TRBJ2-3	CASSLGHRTDTQYF	TGTGCCAGCAGCCTGGGACACCGCACAGATACGCAGTATTTT
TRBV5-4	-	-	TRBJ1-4	CASRQGNEKLFF	TGTGCCAGCAGACAGGGTAATGAAAAACTGTTTTTT
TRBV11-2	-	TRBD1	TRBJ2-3	CASSLVGTGSTDTQYF	TGTGCCAGCAGCTTAGTAGGGACAGGGAGCACAGATACGCAGTATTTT
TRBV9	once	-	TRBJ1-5	CASGDSYRYQPQHF	TGTGCCAGCGGAGACAGTTACCGGTATCAGCCCCAGCATTTT
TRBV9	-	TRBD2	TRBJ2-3	CASSARLAGTDTQYF	TGTGCCAGCAGCGCTAGACTAGCGGGGACAGATACGCAGTATTTT
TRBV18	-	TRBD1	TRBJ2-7	CASSPWDREADEQYF	TGTGCCAGCTCACCTTGGGACAGGGAGGCTGACGAGCAGTACTTC
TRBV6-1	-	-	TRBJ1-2	CASSSTYNYGYTF	TGTGCCAGCAGTTCGACATACAACTATGGCTACACCTTC
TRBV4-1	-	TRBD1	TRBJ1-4	CASSQGDRVNEKLFF	TGCGCCAGCAGCCAAGGGGACAGGGTTAATGAAAAACTGTTTTTT
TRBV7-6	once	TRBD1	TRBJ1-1	CASSPHRGKNTEAFF	TGTGCCAGCAGCCCACACAGGGGCAAGAACACTGAAGCTTTCTTT
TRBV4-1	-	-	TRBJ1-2	CASSQDAGYGYTF	TGCGCCAGCAGCCAAGATGCGGGGTATGGCTACACCTTC
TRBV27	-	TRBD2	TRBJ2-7	CASSFGRVAGGSSYEQYF	TGTGCCAGCAGTTTTGGGAGGGTAGCGGGGGGGAGCTCCTACGAGCAGTACTTC
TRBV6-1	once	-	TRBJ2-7	CASSELRYEQYF	TGTGCCAGCAGTGAATTGAGGTACGAGCAGTACTTC
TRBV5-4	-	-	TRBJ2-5	CASSFSYGKETQYF	TGTGCCAGCAGCTTTAGCTACGGAAAAGAGACCCAGTACTTC
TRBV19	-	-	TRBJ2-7	CASSIGAGSYEQYF	TGTGCCAGTAGTATTGGTGCGGGGTCCTACGAGCAGTACTTC
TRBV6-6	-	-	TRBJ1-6	CASSFRQGQWNSPLHF	TGTGCCAGCAGTTTTCGGCAGGGTCAGTGGAATTCACCCCTCCACTTT
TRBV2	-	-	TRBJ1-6	CASSLQGDNSPLHF	TGTGCCAGCAGTCTACAGGGTGATAATTCACCCCTCCACTTT
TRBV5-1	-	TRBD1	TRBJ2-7	CASRQGLSTYEQYF	TGCGCCAGCAGACAGGGGCTCAGTACCTACGAGCAGTACTTC
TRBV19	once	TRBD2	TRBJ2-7	CASSIGGGAGEQYF	TGTGCCAGTAGTATTGGCGGGGGGGCGGGCGAGCAGTACTTC
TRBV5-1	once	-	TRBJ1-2	CASSLAPGNYGYTF	TGCGCCAGCAGCTTGGCCCCCGGTAACTATGGCTACACCTTC
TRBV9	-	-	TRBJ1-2	CASSVRQQAYGYTF	TGTGCCAGCAGCGTACGACAGCAAGCCTATGGCTACACCTTC
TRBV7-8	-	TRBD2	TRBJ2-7	CASSYRRTSGGAYEQYF	TGTGCCAGCAGTTATAGGAGGACTAGCGGGGGAGCATACGAGCAGTACTTC
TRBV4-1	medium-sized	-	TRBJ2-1	CASSQTTGSYNEQFF	TGCGCCAGCAGCCAAACCACGGGGTCGTACAATGAGCAGTTCTTC
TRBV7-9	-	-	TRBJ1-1	CASSEDSSEAFF	TGTGCCAGCAGCGAGGACAGTTCTGAAGCTTTCTTT
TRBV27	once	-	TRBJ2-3	CASRRGAVDTQYF	TGTGCCAGCCGCCGGGGGGCGGTAGATACGCAGTATTTT
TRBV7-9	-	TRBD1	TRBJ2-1	CASSPLGGPSYNEQFF	TGTGCCAGCAGCCCGTTAGGGGGCCCCTCCTACAATGAGCAGTTCTTC
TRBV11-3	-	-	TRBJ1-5	CASIERRGRSPSGNQPQHF	TGTGCCAGCATTGAAAGGAGGGGCAGGTCCCCTTCTGGCAATCAGCCCCAGCATTTT
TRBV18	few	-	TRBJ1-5	CASSTGDQPQHF	TGTGCCAGCTCTACCGGGGATCAGCCCCAGCATTTT
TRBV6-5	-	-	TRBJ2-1	CASSYDFSNEQFF	TGTGCCAGCAGTTACGACTTTTCCAATGAGCAGTTCTTC
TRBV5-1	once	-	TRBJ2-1	CASSLEGAGRKIYNEQFF	TGCGCCAGCAGCTTGGAAGGGGCAGGGAGGAAGATTTACAATGAGCAGTTCTTC
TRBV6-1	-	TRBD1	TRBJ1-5	CASSEGQGSQPQHF	TGTGCCAGCAGTGAGGGACAGGGCTCTCAGCCCCAGCATTTT
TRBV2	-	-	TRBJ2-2	CASSEGGAPDGELFF	TGTGCCAGCAGTGAGGGTGGGGCTCCGGACGGGGAGCTGTTTTTT
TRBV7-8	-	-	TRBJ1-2	CASSPRHRNTNYGYTF	TGTGCCAGCAGCCCACGGCACAGGAACACTAACTATGGCTACACCTTC
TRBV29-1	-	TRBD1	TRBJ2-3	CSVGGQGADTQYF	TGCAGCGTTGGGGGACAGGGGGCAGATACGCAGTATTTT
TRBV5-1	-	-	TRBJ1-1	CASSLGLSEAFF	TGCGCCAGCAGCTTGGGTTTGAGTGAAGCTTTCTTT
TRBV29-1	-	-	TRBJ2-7	CSVTGTTYEQYF	TGCAGCGTTACGGGTACCACCTACGAGCAGTACTTC
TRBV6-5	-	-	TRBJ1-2	CASSYGEGGGYTF	TGTGCCAGCAGTTACGGGGAGGGGGGTGGCTACACCTTC
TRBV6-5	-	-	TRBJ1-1	CASSPFDSLNTEAFF	TGTGCCAGCAGTCCGTTCGACAGTTTGAACACTGAAGCTTTCTTT
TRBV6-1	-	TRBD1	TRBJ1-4	CASNAQGLAEKLFF	TGTGCCAGCAACGCACAGGGGTTGGCTGAAAAACTGTTTTTT
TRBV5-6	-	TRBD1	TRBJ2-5	CASSQQGAEETQYF	TGTGCCAGCAGCCAACAGGGGGCTGAAGAGACCCAGTACTTC
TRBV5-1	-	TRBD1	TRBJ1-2	CASSLISGQDHGYTF	TGCGCCAGCAGCTTGATTTCGGGACAGGATCATGGCTACACCTTC
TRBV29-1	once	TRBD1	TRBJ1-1	CSVPGQVYTEAFF	TGCAGCGTGCCGGGACAGGTGTACACTGAAGCTTTCTTT
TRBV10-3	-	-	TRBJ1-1	CAISEDRNTEAFF	TGTGCCATCAGTGAGGACAGAAACACTGAAGCTTTCTTT
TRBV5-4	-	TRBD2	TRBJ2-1	CASSPGLAGAWSSYNEQFF	TGTGCCAGCAGCCCGGGACTAGCGGGGGCCTGGAGCTCCTACAATGAGCAGTTCTTC
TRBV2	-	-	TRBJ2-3	CASSLSGADTQYF	TGTGCCAGCAGTCTTTCAGGGGCAGATACGCAGTATTTT
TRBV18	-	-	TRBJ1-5	CASSPGEDQPQHF	TGTGCCAGCTCACCGGGGGAGGATCAGCCCCAGCATTTT
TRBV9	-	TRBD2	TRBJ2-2	CASSTSGGPNTGELFF	TGTGCCAGCAGTACTAGCGGGGGGCCGAACACCGGGGAGCTGTTTTTT
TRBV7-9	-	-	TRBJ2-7	CASVAPGNYEQYF	TGTGCCAGCGTGGCCCCAGGCAACTACGAGCAGTACTTC
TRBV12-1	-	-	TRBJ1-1	CASSGGDGNPGAFF	TGTGCCAGCAGCGGGGGCGACGGGAATCCTGGGGCTTTCTTT
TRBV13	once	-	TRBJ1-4	CASSPTGSANEKLFF	TGTGCCAGCAGCCCTACAGGGTCGGCTAATGAAAAACTGTTTTTT
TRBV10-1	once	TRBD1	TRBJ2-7	CASSDTGQGFYEQYF	TGCGCCAGCAGTGATACGGGACAGGGATTCTACGAGCAGTACTTC
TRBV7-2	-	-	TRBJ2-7	CASRFQALPFYEQYF	TGTGCCAGCAGGTTTCAGGCGCTACCTTTCTACGAGCAGTACTTC
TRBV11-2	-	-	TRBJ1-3	CASSLAPRRGGGNTIYF	TGTGCCAGCAGCTTAGCCCCTCGGCGGGGTGGTGGAAACACCATATATTTT
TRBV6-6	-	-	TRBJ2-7	CASSARTGEQYF	TGTGCCAGCAGTGCCCGTACGGGGGAGCAGTACTTC